A selection of T cell receptor beta chains follows, all from one sample in a study of T cell repertoires in cytomegalovirus infection. Each CDR3 protein gets one entry after TCRdb re-called the reads with MiXCR. The sample consists of around 530,000 distinct CDR3 sequences, approximately 26% of them appearing once. Sequenced sample: PBMCs. Receptors originate from a human donor in good health (CMV status not recorded). Some clones in this sample may be carry-over from other donors' samples. Each CDR3 is given with its conserved first and last residue. Fields, in order: J gene, V gene, CDR3 length, D gene, clone size, CDR3 protein, CDR3 DNA. The D gene is left open where the match is weak. Where a row states a size, it is once, few, many or the class of an expanded clone; other rows omit it.

TRBJ1-5,TRBV6-2/TRBV6-3,17,TRBD1,few,CASSQGQGGFGNQPQHF,TGTGCCAGCAGCCAGGGACAGGGAGGTTTTGGCAATCAGCCCCAGCATTTT
TRBJ1-1,TRBV19,15,NA,NA,CASLRLGGTNTEAFF,TGTGCCAGTCTAAGGTTGGGGGGAACGAACACTGAAGCTTTCTTT
TRBJ2-3,TRBV2,15,NA,few,CASRDDTRSTDTQYF,TGTGCCAGCAGGGATGACACCCGAAGCACAGATACGCAGTATTTT
TRBJ2-3,TRBV6-1,14,NA,NA,CASSQLGLQNTQYF,TGTGCCAGCAGTCAACTAGGACTCCAAAATACGCAGTATTTT
TRBJ2-7,TRBV6-2/TRBV6-3,16,TRBD2,few,CASIPLGLAGRHEQYF,TGTGCCAGCATCCCCCTCGGACTAGCGGGGAGGCACGAGCAGTACTTC
TRBJ2-7,TRBV4-1,14,TRBD2,NA,CASSQGGTIYEQYF,TGCGCCAGCAGCCAAGGCGGGACTATTTACGAGCAGTACTTC
TRBJ2-7,TRBV9,14,NA,NA,CASSEGERGYEQYF,TGTGCCAGCAGCGAGGGGGAGAGAGGGTACGAGCAGTACTTC
TRBJ1-1,TRBV24-1,14,TRBD1,NA,CATSPGGPSTEAFF,TGTGCCACCAGTCCAGGGGGCCCGAGCACTGAAGCTTTCTTT
TRBJ2-3,TRBV4-1,14,TRBD1,NA,CASSQVQGADTQYF,TGCGCCAGCAGCCAAGTACAGGGGGCAGATACGCAGTATTTT
TRBJ1-5,TRBV28,16,TRBD1,NA,CASSLLDRFSNQPQHF,TGTGCCAGCAGTTTATTGGACAGGTTTAGCAATCAGCCCCAGCATTTT
TRBJ1-2,TRBV29-1,14,TRBD1,few,CSVEDLQGGYGYTF,TGCAGCGTTGAAGATCTTCAGGGGGGGTATGGCTACACCTTC
TRBJ2-2,TRBV7-2,15,NA,NA,CASSLTAAVSGELFF,TGTGCCAGCAGCTTAACAGCGGCGGTCTCCGGGGAGCTGTTTTTT
TRBJ2-4,TRBV6-2/TRBV6-3,11,NA,NA,CASSPGLLQYF,TGTGCCAGCAGTCCCGGCCTCCTTCAGTACTTC
TRBJ2-2,TRBV7-2,16,NA,NA,CASSFAGTTNTGELFF,TGTGCCAGCAGCTTCGCCGGGACGACGAACACCGGGGAGCTGTTTTTT
TRBJ2-1,TRBV7-9,15,NA,few,CASSLFLGENNEQFF,TGTGCCAGCAGCTTATTTTTAGGGGAAAACAATGAGCAGTTCTTC
TRBJ2-3,TRBV4-3,16,NA,few,CASSRVTGTPTDTQYF,TGCGCCAGCAGCCGAGTGACCGGGACCCCCACAGATACGCAGTATTTT
TRBJ2-7,TRBV15,13,NA,few,CATSRRGSYEQYF,TGTGCCACCAGCAGGAGGGGCTCCTACGAGCAGTACTTC
TRBJ2-2,TRBV12-3/TRBV12-4,15,NA,few,CASSLRRRYTGELFF,TGTGCCAGCAGTTTGCGTCGGCGGTACACCGGGGAGCTGTTTTTT
TRBJ2-7,TRBV20-1,15,TRBD2,NA,CSARVQTSGTGEQYF,TGCAGTGCTAGAGTTCAGACTAGCGGGACGGGCGAGCAGTACTTC
TRBJ2-1,TRBV2,14,NA,NA,CASSPSDWDNEQFF,TGTGCCAGCAGCCCATCAGACTGGGACAATGAGCAGTTCTTC
TRBJ1-4,TRBV29-1,14,NA,NA,CSVVTGDTNEKLFF,TGCAGCGTTGTAACGGGGGATACTAATGAAAAACTGTTTTTT
TRBJ2-1,TRBV4-1,16,TRBD2,few,CASSQHTSGLLGEQFF,TGCGCCAGCAGCCAACATACTAGCGGCTTACTCGGTGAGCAGTTCTTC
TRBJ2-1,TRBV6-2/TRBV6-3,23,NA,NA,CASSYIIRGGTRPPLASYNEQFF,TGTGCCAGCAGTTATATAATTCGGGGAGGGACAAGGCCACCATTAGCCTCCTACAATGAGCAGTTCTTC
TRBJ1-5,TRBV6-2/TRBV6-3,14,NA,NA,CASSYIGGPQPQHF,TGTGCCAGCAGTTATATAGGGGGTCCTCAGCCCCAGCATTTT
TRBJ2-3,TRBV19,12,NA,few,CASSRVPDTQYF,TGTGCCAGTAGCAGGGTCCCCGATACGCAGTATTTT
TRBJ1-5,TRBV28,18,NA,NA,CASSLPPWGIYSNQPQHF,TGTGCCAGCAGTCTCCCCCCCTGGGGCATTTATAGCAATCAGCCCCAGCATTTT
TRBJ2-7,TRBV7-2,14,NA,few,CASRHRGGVGEQYF,TGTGCCAGCAGACACCGTGGGGGTGTGGGGGAGCAGTACTTC